These 23 T cell receptor beta chains originate from one sample sequenced in a study of blood T cell repertoires in COVID-19. Profiled with immunoSEQ multiplex PCR; TCRdb holds only in-frame clones, not every one. The data show 100,000 to 150,000 clones, approximately 87% seen once. Source material: peripheral blood. The receptors were sampled from a woman in her sixties with acute or convalescent COVID-19.

V and J are TRBV5-8 and TRBJ1-3; the D gene is possibly TRBD1 (5 bases). V was pared by 4 bases and J by 2 bases, with 16 bases between. The CDR3 loop spans 16 amino acids. The germline V gene has CDR1 SGHTS and CDR2 YDEGEE. In DNA form, the CDR3 reads TGTGCCAGCAGCCCGGGGGAGAAGGTCGCTGGAAACACCATATATTTT. This translates into CASSPGEKVAGNTIYF. Looking up the rest from reference TRBV5-8 and TRBJ1-3 gives the full variable domain: EAGVTQSPTHLIKTRGQQATLRCSPISGHTSVYWYQQALGLGLQFLLWYDEGEERNRGNFPPRFSGRQFPNYSSELNVNALELEDSALYLCASSPGEKVAGNTIYFGEGSWLTVV.

The chain recombines TRBV9 with TRBJ1-5; tentative D call: TRBD1 (5 bases). Trimming removed 0 bases at V and 3 bases at J, with 7 bases between. Germline values: CDR1 SGDLS, CDR2 YYNGEE. CDR3 length: 14 residues. This CDR3 is CASSVGQTNQPQHF. The CDR3 nucleotides read TGTGCCAGCAGCGTAGGACAGACCAATCAGCCCCAGCATTTT. The whole variable domain, remainder taken from reference TRBV9 and TRBJ1-5, is DSGVTQTPKHLITATGQRVTLRCSPRSGDLSVYWYQQSLDQGLQFLIQYYNGEERAKGNILERFSAQQFPDLHSELNLSSLELGDSALYFCASSVGQTNQPQHFGDGTRLSIL.

The J gene is TRBJ1-1, the V gene TRBV30; D uncertain. This CDR3 has 14 residues. Looked up from germline, CDR1 is GTSNPN and CDR2 is SVGIG (reference sequence). V was pared by 4 bases and J by 1 base, with 13 bases between. Here the CDR3 DNA reads TGTGCCTGGAATTGGGGAGGCCGGAACACTGAAGCTTTCTTT. Its protein product is CAWNWGGRNTEAFF.

The table lists this clone with a count of one. The V call is TRBV18, the J call TRBJ1-2, with 7 nucleotides matching TRBD1. With V trimmed by 2 bases and J by 0 bases, 3 bases remained unmatched. CDR3 size: 15 residues. Germline CDR1 KGHSH, CDR2 LQKENI. This CDR3 is CASSPAGTANYGYTF. In DNA, the CDR3 is TGTGCCAGCTCACCAGCCGGGACAGCTAACTATGGCTACACCTTC.

The rearrangement uses TRBV6-1 and TRBJ2-1; TRBD2 matches 14 bases. This CDR3 has 15 residues. CDR1 is MNHNS, CDR2 SASEGT, per germline. Germline trimming cut 3 bases from V and 13 bases from J; bases unmatched to any gene: 8. DNA for the CDR3: TGTGCCAGCAGTGAGGGGACTAGCGGGGGAATACCCCAGTTCTTC. It yields the protein CASSEGTSGGIPQFF.

The gene calls are TRBV11-1 and TRBJ1-1; D is unresolved. Trimming pared 3 bases from V and 3 bases from J, leaving 8 bases between. The CDR3 is 13 residues long. Germline-derived CDR1 and CDR2 are SGHAT and FQDESV (reference sequence). In DNA, the CDR3 is TGTGCCAGCAGCTTCGACATCTACACTGAAGCTTTCTTT. Its protein is CASSFDIYTEAFF.

This chain connects TRBV28 to TRBJ2-1; 7 nucleotides match TRBD1. The CDR3 has 14 amino acids. CDR1 MDHEN and CDR2 SYDVKM come from the germline V gene. Trimming cost V 6 bases and J 2 bases; bases outside gene matches: 4. The DNA of the CDR3 is TGTGCCAGCAGGGGGACAGTCCCCTACAATGAGCAGTTCTTC. Residues: CASRGTVPYNEQFF.

The gene calls are TRBV7-9 and TRBJ1-6; D is ambiguous. The CDR3 totals 15 residues. The germline V gene encodes CDR1 SEHNR and CDR2 FQNEAQ (reference sequence). V lost 3 bases and J lost 4, with 10 bases in between. The CDR3 DNA follows: TGTGCCAGCAGCTTGGGAGGTCTTTATAATTCACCCCTCCACTTT. Amino acids: CASSLGGLYNSPLHF.

This clone showed up just once. The chain carries TRBV2 and TRBJ1-1; 8 bases are a match to TRBD1. The length of the CDR3 is 14 residues. J lost 10 bases, V lost 2 bases, and 9 bases had no gene match. Germline values: CDR1 SNHLY, CDR2 FYNNEI. The CDR3 region has the DNA TGTGCCAGCAGTGAAAGGTCAGGGGGCGGGGGAGCTTTCTTT. Translation: CASSERSGGGGAFF.

The genes are TRBV6-5 and TRBJ1-5; a weak D match, TRBD1 (5 bases). The CDR3 is made up of 14 amino acids. Trimming stripped 6 bases from V and 7 bases from J, with 16 bases between. From germline, CDR1 is MNHEY and CDR2 SVGAGI. The CDR3 loop reads CASRLSQGGQPQHF. The CDR3 DNA follows: TGTGCCAGCAGACTATCGCAGGGTGGGCAGCCCCAGCATTTT.

This clone was counted a few times. This rearrangement joins TRBV9 to TRBJ2-2; maybe TRBD1 (5 bases). Germline loops: CDR1 SGDLS, CDR2 YYNGEE. V was cut by 0 bases and J by 5 bases, with 11 bases left in between. The CDR3 length is 15 residues. The CDR3 nucleotides are TGTGCCAGCAGCGTAGCTACAGGAAGGACCGGGGAGCTGTTTTTT. Protein: CASSVATGRTGELFF. The whole variable domain, remainder taken from reference TRBV9 and TRBJ2-2, is DSGVTQTPKHLITATGQRVTLRCSPRSGDLSVYWYQQSLDQGLQFLIQYYNGEERAKGNILERFSAQQFPDLHSELNLSSLELGDSALYFCASSVATGRTGELFFGEGSRLTVL.

This chain links TRBV11-3 with TRBJ1-1, with TRBD1 matching over 8 bases. The germline gives CDR1 SGHNT, CDR2 YENEEA. The ends lost 5 bases at V and 6 bases at J; junction bases unmatched: 5. The CDR3 has 13 amino acids. The CDR3 region has the DNA TGTGCCAGCAGCGACAGGGGTTTATCTGAAGCTTTCTTT. Residues: CASSDRGLSEAFF.

This chain links TRBV7-9 with TRBJ1-2; D unresolved. V lost 3 bases and J lost 4, with 15 bases in between. The CDR3 has 15 residues. Germline V gene data show CDR1 as SEHNR and CDR2 as FQNEAQ (reference sequence). The CDR3 protein is CASSLDTGSLYGYTF. In DNA form, the CDR3 reads TGTGCCAGCAGCTTGGATACCGGGAGTCTCTATGGCTACACCTTC.

The chain joins TRBV9 to TRBJ1-3; the match to TRBD1 covers 7 bases. After removal of 0 bases from V and 0 bases from J, the junction contained 6 bases not matched to a gene. Germline assignment: CDR1 SGDLS and CDR2 YYNGEE. The CDR3 is 17 amino acids. CDR3 nucleotide sequence: TGTGCCAGCAGCGTAGAGGGACAGTCGAGCTCTGGAAACACCATATATTTT. As protein: CASSVEGQSSSGNTIYF. Using reference TRBV9 and TRBJ1-3 for the parts outside the CDR3, the full variable domain is DSGVTQTPKHLITATGQRVTLRCSPRSGDLSVYWYQQSLDQGLQFLIQYYNGEERAKGNILERFSAQQFPDLHSELNLSSLELGDSALYFCASSVEGQSSSGNTIYFGEGSWLTVV.

The chain couples TRBV13 to TRBJ1-1, with D tentatively TRBD1 (6 bases). Trimming cost V 4 bases and J 1 base, with 19 bases left between them. The CDR3 is 17 amino acids. Germline CDR1 is PRHDT and CDR2 is FYEKMQ (reference sequence). CDR3 DNA: TGTGCCAGCAGCTCTTCTACAGGGTCTTTCACGAACACTGAAGCTTTCTTT. This sequence encodes CASSSSTGSFTNTEAFF.

This clone has a handful of counts. V gene TRBV19 combines with J gene TRBJ2-2; D possibly corresponds to TRBD2 (6 bases). The germline V gene has CDR1 LNHDA and CDR2 SQIVND (reference sequence). This CDR3 has 14 amino acids. V gave up 6 bases and J gave up 3 bases, with 11 bases separating them. The CDR3 DNA sequence: TGTGCCAGTAGCATTAGCGGAGACACCGGGGAGCTGTTTTTT. It encodes CASSISGDTGELFF.

V and J are TRBV30 and TRBJ1-4, with 8 bases that match TRBD1. CDR3 length: 16 residues. The J segment lost 8 bases and the V segment lost 3 bases, leaving 14 bases of the junction unmatched. The V gene's germline CDR1 is GTSNPN and CDR2 SVGIG (reference sequence). This CDR3 reads CAWRPIHGTGEEKLFF. The CDR3 region has the DNA TGTGCCTGGAGGCCCATCCACGGGACAGGAGAGGAAAAACTGTTTTTT. Combining the CDR3 with reference TRBV30 and TRBJ1-4 gives the whole variable domain SQTIHQWPATLVQPVGSPLSLECTVEGTSNPNLYWYRQAAGRGLQLLFYSVGIGQISSEVPQNLSASRPQDRQFILSSKKLLLSDSGFYLCAWRPIHGTGEEKLFFGSGTQLSVL.

J is TRBJ2-1 and V is TRBV6-5; TRBD2 aligns across 10 bases. CDR3 size: 15 residues. V trimming: 6 bases; J trimming: 2 bases; junction bases outside the gene matches: 4. Germline assignment: CDR1 MNHEY and CDR2 SVGAGI. CDR3 bases: TGTGCCAGCAGCTCCGGGACTAGCGCCTACAATGAGCAGTTCTTC. It encodes CASSSGTSAYNEQFF.

J is TRBJ2-1 and V is TRBV11-2; D might be TRBD2 (5 bases). V was clipped by 1 base and J by 5 bases, with 18 bases between them. This CDR3 is 17 amino acids long. Germline CDR1 and CDR2: SGHAT and FQNNGV. The CDR3 DNA follows: TGTGCCAGCAGCTTAGGGACGGGGAGACGAGGGCACAATGAGCAGTTCTTC. It is translated as CASSLGTGRRGHNEQFF.

This clone appeared a single time. The genes are TRBV29-1 and TRBJ1-2; 9 bases match TRBD1. With V trimmed by 4 bases and J by 0 bases, 9 bases remained unmatched. The germline gives CDR1 SQVTM, CDR2 ANQGSEA. The CDR3 is made up of 16 amino acids. The CDR3 DNA sequence: TGCAGCGTTGGCAGCGACAGGGGGGTGGCTAACTATGGCTACACCTTC. Translating it yields CSVGSDRGVANYGYTF.

The chain recombines TRBV7-9 with TRBJ1-1; D remains ambiguous. The CDR3 sequence is 12 residues long. V was pared by 3 bases and J by 7 bases, with 9 bases between. Germline CDR1 reads SEHNR; CDR2 reads FQNEAQ (reference sequence). The CDR3: CASSLLYSEAFF. The CDR3 nucleotides read TGTGCCAGCAGCTTGCTATACAGTGAAGCTTTCTTT.

This chain joins TRBV7-3 and TRBJ2-1, with TRBD1 matching 8 bases. This CDR3 has 14 amino acids. V shed 5 bases, J shed 4 bases, and the junction held 4 bases outside the gene matches. Germline V CDR1 and CDR2: SGHTA, FQGTGA. For the CDR3, the DNA is TGTGCCAGCAGCCCAGGGGGCGGTTACAATGAGCAGTTCTTC. As protein: CASSPGGGYNEQFF.

The chain employs TRBV5-8 and TRBJ1-6; D remains unclear. V dropped 9 bases and J dropped 11 bases, with 18 bases sitting between them. CDR1 is SGHTS and CDR2 is YDEGEE in the germline V gene. CDR3 size: 13 residues. The DNA of the CDR3 is TGTGCCACACTAAGGGAGTCGATACCACCCCTCCACTTT. Protein: CATLRESIPPLHF.